This T cell receptor beta chain appears in the sequencing data of a study of monozygotic twins with inflammatory bowel disease. Study results and limitations: IBD patients had lower TCRbeta diversity (inverse Simpson) than healthy co-twins. Heterogeneous immunosuppressive treatment regimens may have introduced variability into patient repertoires. IBD patients shared fewer clonotypes with other individuals than healthy twins, especially patients with disease activity signs.

One entry per CDR3 protein, without DNA, is what TCRdb gives after re-calling the 5' RACE reads. The sample's table shows 93,000 or so distinct CDR3 sequences. A word on this clonotype: As yet, its antigen is unknown.

Each donor gave 2.5 ml of peripheral blood. The length of the CDR3 is 16 residues. CDR1 is MNHEY and CDR2 is SVGEGT in the germline V gene. The receptor was isolated from a human donor with ulcerative colitis or Crohn's disease, or a healthy co-twin of an affected twin (not recorded which). Sequenced sample: blood. The chain employs TRBV6-2 or TRBV6-3 and TRBJ2-7; TCRdb gives TRBD1 as the D gene, but with no DNA this cannot be confirmed. CDR3 sequence: CASSYSYTGQQYEQYF.